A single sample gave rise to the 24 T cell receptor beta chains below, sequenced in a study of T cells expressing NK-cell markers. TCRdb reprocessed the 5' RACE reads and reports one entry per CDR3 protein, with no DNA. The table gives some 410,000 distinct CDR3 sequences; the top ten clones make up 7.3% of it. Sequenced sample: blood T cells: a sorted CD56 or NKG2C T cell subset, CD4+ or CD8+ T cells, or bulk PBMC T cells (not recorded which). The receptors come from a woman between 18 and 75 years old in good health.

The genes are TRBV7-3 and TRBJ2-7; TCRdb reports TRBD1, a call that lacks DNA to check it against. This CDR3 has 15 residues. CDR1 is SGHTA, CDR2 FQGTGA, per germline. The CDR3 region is CASSPGQRPTAEQYF.

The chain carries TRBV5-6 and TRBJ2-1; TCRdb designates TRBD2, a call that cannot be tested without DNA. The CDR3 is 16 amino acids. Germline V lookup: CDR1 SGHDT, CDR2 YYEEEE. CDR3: CASSLVWTSGYNEQFF.

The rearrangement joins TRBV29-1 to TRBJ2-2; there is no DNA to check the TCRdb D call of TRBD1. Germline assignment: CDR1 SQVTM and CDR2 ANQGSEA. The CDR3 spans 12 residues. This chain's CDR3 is CSVGGGTGELFF.

The CDR3 loop reads CSATETGANVLTF. The V call is TRBV20-1, the J call TRBJ2-6. CDR1 is DFQATT and CDR2 is SNEGSKA in the germline V gene (reference sequence). This CDR3 is 13 amino acids long.

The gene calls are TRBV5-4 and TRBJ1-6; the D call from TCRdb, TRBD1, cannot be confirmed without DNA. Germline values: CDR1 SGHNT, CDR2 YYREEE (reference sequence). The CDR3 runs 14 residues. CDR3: CASGEGADNSPLHF. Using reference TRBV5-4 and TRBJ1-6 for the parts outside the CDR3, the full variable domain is ETGVTQSPTHLIKTRGQQVTLRCSSQSGHNTVSWYQQALGQGPQFIFQYYREEENGRGNFPPRFSGLQFPNYSSELNVNALELDDSALYLCASGEGADNSPLHFGNGTRLTVT.

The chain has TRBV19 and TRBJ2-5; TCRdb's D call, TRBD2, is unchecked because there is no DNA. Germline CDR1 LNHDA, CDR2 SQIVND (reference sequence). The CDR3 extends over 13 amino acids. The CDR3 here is CASFEEVWETQYF.

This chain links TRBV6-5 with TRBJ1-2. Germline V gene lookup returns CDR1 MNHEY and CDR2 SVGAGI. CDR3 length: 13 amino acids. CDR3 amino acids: CASRYRAGYGYTF.

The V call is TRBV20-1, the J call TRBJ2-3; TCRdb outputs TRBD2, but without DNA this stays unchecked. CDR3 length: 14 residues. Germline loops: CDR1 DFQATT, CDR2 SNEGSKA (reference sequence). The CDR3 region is CSALPLPSTDTQYF.

CDR3 sequence reads: CASSQVQSNTEAFF. This rearrangement joins TRBV4-3 to TRBJ1-1. Germline values: CDR1 LGHNA, CDR2 YSLEER. The length of the CDR3 is 14 residues.

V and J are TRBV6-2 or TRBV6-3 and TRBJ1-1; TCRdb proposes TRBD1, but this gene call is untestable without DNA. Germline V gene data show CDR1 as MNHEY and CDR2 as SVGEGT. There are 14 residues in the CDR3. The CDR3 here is CASTRDRDRTEAFF.

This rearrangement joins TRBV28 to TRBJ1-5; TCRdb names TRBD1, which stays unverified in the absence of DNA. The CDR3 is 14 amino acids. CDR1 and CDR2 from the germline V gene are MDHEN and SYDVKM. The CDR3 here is CASSSTGVLQPQHF.

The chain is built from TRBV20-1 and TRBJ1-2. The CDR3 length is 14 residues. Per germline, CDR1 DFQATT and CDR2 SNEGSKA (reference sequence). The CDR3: CSARVRGGGYGYTF.

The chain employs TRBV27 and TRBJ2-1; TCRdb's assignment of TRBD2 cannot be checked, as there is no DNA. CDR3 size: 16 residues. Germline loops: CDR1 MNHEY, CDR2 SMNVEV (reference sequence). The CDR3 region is CASSFRSSGGAGEQFF.

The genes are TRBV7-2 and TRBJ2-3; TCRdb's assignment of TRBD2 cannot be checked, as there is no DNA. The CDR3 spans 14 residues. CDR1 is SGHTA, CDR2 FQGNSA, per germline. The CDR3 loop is CASRAGASTDTQYF.

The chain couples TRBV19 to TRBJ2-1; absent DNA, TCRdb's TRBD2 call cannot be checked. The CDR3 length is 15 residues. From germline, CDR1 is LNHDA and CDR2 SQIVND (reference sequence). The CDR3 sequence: CASRTSGSLYNEQFF.

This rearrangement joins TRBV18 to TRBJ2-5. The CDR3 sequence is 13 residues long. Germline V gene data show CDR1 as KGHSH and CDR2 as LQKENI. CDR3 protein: CASSPYDQETQYF.

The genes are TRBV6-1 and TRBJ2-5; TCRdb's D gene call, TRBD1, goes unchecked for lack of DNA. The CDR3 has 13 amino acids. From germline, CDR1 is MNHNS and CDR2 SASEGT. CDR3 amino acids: CASSRDNWETQYF.

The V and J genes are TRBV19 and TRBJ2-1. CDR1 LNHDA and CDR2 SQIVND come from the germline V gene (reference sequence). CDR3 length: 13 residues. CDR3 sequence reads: CASSILFYNEQFF.

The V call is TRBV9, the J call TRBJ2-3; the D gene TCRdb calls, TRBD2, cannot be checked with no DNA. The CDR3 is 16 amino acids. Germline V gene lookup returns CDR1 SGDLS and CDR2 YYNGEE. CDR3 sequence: CASSVGGLLITDTQYF.

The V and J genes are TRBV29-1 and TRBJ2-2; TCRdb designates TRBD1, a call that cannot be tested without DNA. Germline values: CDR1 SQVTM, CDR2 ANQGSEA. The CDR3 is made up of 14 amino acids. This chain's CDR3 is CSVARQMNTGELFF.

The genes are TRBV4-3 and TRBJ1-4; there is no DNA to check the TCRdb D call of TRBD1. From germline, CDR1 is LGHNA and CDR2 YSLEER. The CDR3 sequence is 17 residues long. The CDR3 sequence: CASSQDIRTSRGEKLFF.

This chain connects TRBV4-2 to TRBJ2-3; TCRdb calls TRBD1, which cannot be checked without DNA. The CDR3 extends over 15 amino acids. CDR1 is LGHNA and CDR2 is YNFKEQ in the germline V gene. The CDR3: CASSQEDSSTDTQYF.

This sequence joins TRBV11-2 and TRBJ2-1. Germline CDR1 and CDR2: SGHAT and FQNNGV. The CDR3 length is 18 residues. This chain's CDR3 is CASSLEPKWVYQINEQFF. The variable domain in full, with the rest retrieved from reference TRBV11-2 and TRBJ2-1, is EAGVAQSPRYKIIEKRQSVAFWCNPISGHATLYWYQQILGQGPKLLIQFQNNGVVDDSQLPKDRFSAERLKGVDSTLKIQPAKLEDSAVYLCASSLEPKWVYQINEQFFGPGTRLTVL.

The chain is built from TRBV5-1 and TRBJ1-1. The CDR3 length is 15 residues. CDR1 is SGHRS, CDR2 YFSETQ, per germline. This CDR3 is CASSILTDMNTEAFF.